One and the same sample provided the 26 T cell receptor beta chains below, sequenced in a study of cytomegalovirus exposure and HLA in healthy donors. Vbeta (60) and Jbeta (13) primers were used in the PCR. Repertoires were generated with immunoSEQ multiplex PCR, while TCRdb's copy carries only in-frame clones and drops some. The sample contains 150,000 to 200,000 clones, 70% to 85% of which appear only once. Material for sequencing was PBMCs. The source of these receptors is a young man in good health and CMV-seronegative.

The chain recombines TRBV7-2 with TRBJ2-7, with unresolved D. The CDR3 has 14 residues. The ends were cut back, 3 bases at V and 0 bases at J, with 9 bases in the middle. Per the germline V gene, CDR1 is SGHTA and CDR2 is FQGNSA. CDR3 in amino acids: CASSLRNVSYEQYF. DNA of the CDR3: TGTGCCAGCAGCTTGAGAAACGTCTCCTACGAGCAGTACTTC.

V is TRBV7-9 and J is TRBJ1-2, with 7 bases fitting TRBD1. The trim removed 4 bases at V and 10 bases at J, leaving 12 bases unmatched. Germline V gene data show CDR1 as SEHNR and CDR2 as FQNEAQ (reference sequence). The CDR3 loop spans 14 amino acids. CDR3 nucleotides: TGTGCCAGCAGCTATCCCGGGACAGTTTTCCACTACACCTTC. This gives the protein CASSYPGTVFHYTF.

The chain carries TRBV29-1 and TRBJ1-4; TRBD1 aligns across 10 bases. Per the germline V gene, CDR1 is SQVTM and CDR2 is ANQGSEA. After removal of 3 bases from V and 5 bases from J, the junction contained 15 bases not matched to a gene. The CDR3 contains 18 residues. Here the CDR3 DNA reads TGCAGCGTTGACGTGTCCGGGACAGGGGTAGGGGGGAATGAAAAACTGTTTTTT. Amino acid sequence: CSVDVSGTGVGGNEKLFF.

This chain joins TRBV7-9 and TRBJ2-6; maybe TRBD1 (5 bases). V was pared by 0 bases and J by 0 bases, with 9 bases between. CDR3 length: 17 residues. Germline loops: CDR1 SEHNR, CDR2 FQNEAQ (reference sequence). CDR3 nucleotides: TGTGCCAGCAGCTTAGCTGGGGCCGGCTCTGGGGCCAACGTCCTGACTTTC. This codes for CASSLAGAGSGANVLTF.

The chain links TRBV15 to TRBJ2-2; 13 nucleotides agree with TRBD2. Germline CDR1 reads LNHNV; CDR2 reads YYDKDF (reference sequence). The CDR3 covers 17 residues. V dropped 0 bases and J dropped 5; count of bases not matched to a gene: 3. CDR3 protein: CATSRDRLAGGTGELFF. Here the CDR3 DNA reads TGTGCCACCAGCAGAGATAGACTAGCGGGGGGTACCGGGGAGCTGTTTTTT.

The count of this clone is one. V and J are TRBV4-1 and TRBJ1-2; the D gene is possibly TRBD1 (6 bases). V was cut by 4 bases and J by 5 bases, with 17 bases left in between. Per germline, CDR1 MGHRA and CDR2 YSYEKL. This CDR3 region has 15 residues. The CDR3 sequence: CASSPSGQRYYGYTF. CDR3 sequence (DNA): TGCGCCAGCAGCCCAAGTGGACAGAGATATTATGGCTACACCTTC.

The V and J genes are TRBV7-6 and TRBJ2-7, with 10 bases aligning to TRBD1. Looked up from germline, CDR1 is SGHVS and CDR2 is FNYEAQ. The CDR3 extends over 17 amino acids. V shed 5 bases and J 1 base; nucleotides not matched to a gene: 11. The CDR3 DNA sequence: TGTGCCAGCAGCGCAGGGACAGGGGTAACCCTGTCCTACGAGCAGTACTTC. This encodes CASSAGTGVTLSYEQYF.

The J gene is TRBJ1-5, the V gene TRBV30; D gene uncertain. CDR1 is GTSNPN, CDR2 SVGIG, per germline (reference sequence). The V and J ends lost 1 base and 2 bases respectively, with 6 bases between them. The CDR3 has 13 residues. CDR3 sequence (DNA): TGTGCCTGGAGTGCCCGCGGCAATCAGCCCCAGCATTTT. Its translation: CAWSARGNQPQHF.

This clone was found once. The genes are TRBV6-1 and TRBJ1-1; unclear D gene. V lost 6 bases and J 0 bases, leaving 8 bases between the germline ends. This CDR3 has 13 residues. Germline CDR1 MNHNS, CDR2 SASEGT. DNA of the CDR3: TGTGCCAGCAGGGAGGCGGTGAACACTGAAGCTTTCTTT. It yields the protein CASREAVNTEAFF.

This clone has more than one count but fewer than ten. The chain is built from TRBV15 and TRBJ2-3; no definite D call. V lost 0 bases to trimming and J lost 4 bases, with 8 bases between them. Germline CDR1 LNHNV, CDR2 YYDKDF (reference sequence). This CDR3 contains 14 residues. The DNA of the CDR3 is TGTGCCACCAGCAGAGATTTCTCCGCAGATACGCAGTATTTT. It translates to CATSRDFSADTQYF.

This sequence joins TRBV6-6 and TRBJ2-3; D might be TRBD1 (6 bases). Germline V gene sequence: CDR1 MNHNY, CDR2 SVGAGI (reference sequence). The CDR3 extends over 14 amino acids. V was clipped by 5 bases and J by 1 base, with 10 bases between them. The CDR3 bases are TGTGCCAGCAGTAATCGACAGGGCACAGATACGCAGTATTTT. It yields the protein CASSNRQGTDTQYF.

This chain connects TRBV4-1 to TRBJ1-5; D is unclear. This CDR3 has 17 amino acids. Germline V gene data show CDR1 as MGHRA and CDR2 as YSYEKL. Deletions cut 0 bases from V and 0 bases from J, with 12 bases between. The CDR3, as DNA: TGCGCCAGCAGCCAAGACCGAGCGAGGGCTAGCAATCAGCCCCAGCATTTT. Protein product: CASSQDRARASNQPQHF.

This clone occurred once. The chain is built from TRBV18 and TRBJ1-3, with 12 bases identical to TRBD1. The CDR3 consists of 16 residues. Trimming cost V 3 bases and J 7 bases; bases outside gene matches: 7. Germline values: CDR1 KGHSH, CDR2 LQKENI. This CDR3 is CASSPGQGALSNTIYF. DNA of the CDR3: TGTGCCAGCTCACCGGGACAGGGGGCTTTGAGTAACACCATATATTTT.

The chain employs TRBV7-2 and TRBJ2-1; a possible D gene is TRBD2 (6 bases). V was trimmed by 6 bases and J by 10 bases, leaving 19 bases between them. CDR3 length: 14 residues. Per germline, CDR1 SGHTA and CDR2 FQGNSA. The CDR3 DNA sequence: TGTGCCAGCAGTACCGACGGGGGTTACCGAGAGCAGTTCTTC. It encodes CASSTDGGYREQFF.

This clone was recorded a few times. V gene TRBV27 combines with J gene TRBJ1-2; TRBD1 aligns across 7 bases. Germline loops: CDR1 MNHEY, CDR2 SMNVEV (reference sequence). CDR3 length: 15 amino acids. The V segment lost 1 base and the J segment 4 bases; nucleotides outside the gene matches: 6. CDR3: CASSLLGGPSYGYTF. The CDR3 DNA reads as TGTGCCAGCAGTTTATTAGGGGGCCCTTCCTATGGCTACACCTTC.

The J gene is TRBJ1-5, the V gene TRBV10-2; weak D call: TRBD1 (6 bases). CDR1 is WSHSY, CDR2 SAAADI, per germline. The germline V and J ends were trimmed by 6 bases and 1 base, with 10 bases remaining between them. This CDR3 region has 14 residues. The CDR3 spells CASSLDRSNQPQHF. DNA for the CDR3: TGCGCCAGCAGCCTGGACAGAAGCAATCAGCCCCAGCATTTT.

CDR3: CAAQQGPGANVLTF. CDR3 in DNA: TGTGCCGCCCAACAGGGACCTGGGGCCAACGTCCTGACTTTC. This chain joins TRBV6-6 and TRBJ2-6; D might be TRBD1 (6 bases). CDR3 length: 14 residues. Between the trimmed V and J ends, which lost 11 bases and 2 bases, there was a span of 13 bases. In germline, CDR1 is MNHNY, CDR2 SVGAGI (reference sequence).

The rearrangement joins TRBV19 to TRBJ2-4, with D possibly matching TRBD2 (5 bases). The CDR3 is 16 amino acids. V lost 2 bases and J lost 9, with 20 bases in between. Germline-derived CDR1 and CDR2 are LNHDA and SQIVND (reference sequence). CDR3 protein: CASSILGAAGPTIQYF. The CDR3 nucleotides are TGTGCCAGTAGTATACTTGGAGCGGCTGGGCCGACCATTCAGTACTTC.

This chain joins TRBV9 and TRBJ1-2; TRBD1 is a possible D gene (6 bases). Germline assignment: CDR1 SGDLS and CDR2 YYNGEE. Trimming stripped 0 bases from V and 0 bases from J, with 9 bases between. The length of the CDR3 is 15 residues. The CDR3 DNA reads as TGTGCCAGCAGCGTAGGAAGGGACACTAACTATGGCTACACCTTC. This sequence encodes CASSVGRDTNYGYTF.

V gene TRBV15 combines with J gene TRBJ2-2; D gene uncertain. V shed 1 base and J shed 9 bases, with 6 bases lying between them. The CDR3 covers 12 residues. CDR1 is LNHNV and CDR2 is YYDKDF in the germline V gene (reference sequence). The CDR3 bases are TGTGCCACCAGCAGAGTCCCTAGGGAGCTGTTTTTT. Residues: CATSRVPRELFF.

The chain couples TRBV7-2 to TRBJ1-1; the D gene is possibly TRBD1 (5 bases). Trimming left V 1 base short and J 0 bases short, with 9 bases between. The CDR3 totals 15 residues. Per germline, CDR1 SGHTA and CDR2 FQGNSA. Here the CDR3 reads CASSLGQILNTEAFF. The CDR3 DNA reads TGTGCCAGCAGCTTAGGACAGATTTTGAACACTGAAGCTTTCTTT.

V is TRBV27 and J is TRBJ1-5; possibly TRBD1 for D (6 bases). The length of the CDR3 is 15 residues. Germline V gene lookup returns CDR1 MNHEY and CDR2 SMNVEV (reference sequence). V was cut by 4 bases and J by 3 bases, with 13 bases left in between. The CDR3 reads CASSYLGGLNQPQHF. In DNA form, the CDR3 reads TGTGCCAGCAGTTACCTGGGGGGGCTCAATCAGCCCCAGCATTTT.

V usage is TRBV7-9 and J usage is TRBJ1-2; TRBD1 agrees at 7 bases. The CDR3 runs 14 residues. After removal of 3 bases from V and 4 bases from J, the junction contained 5 bases not matched to a gene. In germline, CDR1 is SEHNR, CDR2 FQNEAQ (reference sequence). The CDR3 DNA reads TGTGCCAGCAGCTTCGCGACAGGGACCTATGGCTACACCTTC. As protein: CASSFATGTYGYTF.

This rearrangement joins TRBV7-2 to TRBJ2-5; 9 nucleotides match TRBD2. CDR1 is SGHTA, CDR2 FQGNSA, per germline. The CDR3 sequence is 15 residues long. The ends lost 1 base at V and 4 bases at J; junction bases unmatched: 4. CDR3 sequence: CASSLGAGGTETQYF. The CDR3 region has the DNA TGTGCCAGCAGCTTAGGGGCGGGGGGGACAGAGACCCAGTACTTC.

The V gene is TRBV18, the J gene TRBJ2-3; 13 positions match TRBD2. J lost 4 bases, V lost 4 bases, and 2 bases had no gene match. Per germline, CDR1 KGHSH and CDR2 LQKENI. This CDR3 is 15 amino acids long. The CDR3 DNA reads as TGTGCCAGCTCACAAGGACTAGCGGGAGCAGATACGCAGTATTTT. Translation: CASSQGLAGADTQYF.

A remark on this clone: The sample contains more than one DNA sequence encoding this CDR3. The chain combines TRBV9 with TRBJ2-3; D not certain. Germline CDR1 reads SGDLS; CDR2 reads YYNGEE. V gave up 2 bases and J gave up 6 bases, with 4 bases separating them. The CDR3 length is 11 residues. This CDR3 is CASSVADTQYF. CDR3 in DNA: TGTGCCAGCAGCGTGGCCGATACGCAGTATTTT.